These 10 T cell receptor beta chains originate from one sample sequenced in a study of blood T cells in healthy people across ages. A second PCR of 7 to 11 cycles used a sample-barcoded 5' primer and a J-beta primer mix. TCRdb independently ran MiXCR on the 5' RACE reads; one entry per CDR3 protein. The profile shows about 670,000 distinct CDR3 sequences, approximately 40% of them singletons. The sample consisted of blood. Receptors were obtained from a man at least 80 years old in good health.

This clonotype was seen more than once but under ten times. The chain joins TRBV19 to TRBJ2-1, with 8 bases that match TRBD2. Trimming at V came to 5 bases and at J to 9 bases, leaving 6 bases not matched to a gene. In germline, CDR1 is LNHDA, CDR2 SQIVND (reference sequence). CDR3 length equals 13 residues. CDR3: CASSPEGLGEQFF. The CDR3 bases are TGTGCCAGTAGTCCCGAGGGACTAGGTGAGCAGTTCTTC.

The chain links TRBV6-2 or TRBV6-3 to TRBJ2-7; D might be TRBD1 (5 bases). V lost 5 bases and J 6 bases, leaving 14 bases between the germline ends. The length of the CDR3 is 13 residues. The germline CDR1 and CDR2 sequences are MNHEY and SVGEGT. The CDR3 spells CASSPLRQCEQYF. CDR3 coding DNA: TGTGCCAGCAGTCCACTCAGACAGTGCGAGCAGTACTTC.

The gene calls are TRBV5-1 and TRBJ2-1; tentative D call: TRBD2 (5 bases). V lost 0 bases to trimming and J lost 10 bases, with 11 bases between them. This CDR3 is 13 amino acids long. Germline loops: CDR1 SGHRS, CDR2 YFSETQ. CDR3 DNA: TGCGCCAGCAGCTTGGCGGGAAACTACGAGCAGTTCTTC. This translates into CASSLAGNYEQFF. Based on the CDR3 plus reference TRBV5-1 and TRBJ2-1, the full variable domain is KAGVTQTPRYLIKTRGQQVTLSCSPISGHRSVSWYQQTPGQGLQFLFEYFSETQRNKGNFPGRFSGRQFSNSRSEMNVSTLELGDSALYLCASSLAGNYEQFFGPGTRLTVL.

J is TRBJ2-2 and V is TRBV20-1; D uncertain. Per the germline V gene, CDR1 is DFQATT and CDR2 is SNEGSKA (reference sequence). V was trimmed by 2 bases and J by 8 bases, leaving 9 bases between them. The CDR3 totals 12 residues. CDR3 protein: CSARHSPGELFF. CDR3 DNA sequence: TGCAGTGCTAGACATAGCCCGGGGGAGCTGTTTTTT.

CDR3 protein: CASSLEGLAVNTGELFF. CDR3 coding DNA: TGTGCCAGCAGCTTAGAGGGACTAGCGGTCAACACCGGGGAGCTGTTTTTT. The J gene is TRBJ2-2, the V gene TRBV7-2; TRBD2 agrees at 11 bases. Losses at the gene ends were 1 base for V and 2 bases for J; bases not matched to a gene: 3. CDR1 is SGHTA and CDR2 is FQGNSA in the germline V gene. This CDR3 comprises 17 residues.

This chain uses TRBV2 with TRBJ2-4; 8 bases match TRBD1. Germline CDR1 SNHLY, CDR2 FYNNEI. The CDR3 totals 19 residues. Trimming removed 5 bases from V and 1 base from J; junction bases left unmatched: 16. CDR3 sequence reads: CASSSGTGPKGWAKNIQYF. The CDR3 DNA follows: TGTGCCAGCAGTTCTGGGACAGGTCCTAAAGGGTGGGCCAAAAACATTCAGTACTTC.

The rearrangement joins TRBV29-1 to TRBJ2-7; 12 bases line up with TRBD2. This CDR3 is built from 15 residues. The V gene's germline CDR1 is SQVTM and CDR2 ANQGSEA. The CDR3 region has the DNA TGCAACGTGGGCGTACTAGCGGGAGGTTCCTACGAGCAGTACTTC. It specifies CNVGVLAGGSYEQYF.

Details on this clonotype: The junction and the germline gene differ at one end; a read error may be behind it. The CDR3 coding sequence is TGTGCCAGCAGCGTAGCGCCCAAGTACGAGCAGTACTTC. Its translation: CASSVAPKYEQYF. The V gene is TRBV7-2, the J gene TRBJ2-7; D is perhaps TRBD2 (5 bases). The CDR3 consists of 13 residues. Germline lookup yields CDR1 SGHTA and CDR2 FQGNSA.

This clonotype was counted ten times or more. The CDR3 nucleotides read TGTGCCAGCAGACTAGCGGGAGGATACAATGAGCAGTTCTTC. Amino acid sequence: CASRLAGGYNEQFF. This rearrangement joins TRBV6-2 or TRBV6-3 to TRBJ2-1; 12 bases are a match to TRBD2. The CDR3 loop spans 14 amino acids. CDR1 MNHEY and CDR2 SVGEGT come from the germline V gene. V gave up 6 bases and J gave up 4 bases; unmatched junction bases: 1.

This clonotype was observed at least ten times. The chain recombines TRBV20-1 with TRBJ2-1; the D gene is possibly TRBD2 (7 bases). The ends were cut back, 0 bases at V and 7 bases at J, with 16 bases in the middle. The CDR3 has 15 amino acids. Germline CDR1 and CDR2: DFQATT and SNEGSKA (reference sequence). The CDR3 is CSARDTRGGRNEQFF. CDR3 nucleotide sequence: TGCAGTGCTAGAGATACGAGGGGGGGCCGTAATGAGCAGTTCTTC.